Following are 20 T cell receptor beta chains from one sample sequenced in a study of T cells after yellow fever vaccination. Via MiXCR, TCRdb re-called the 5' RACE reads, giving one row per CDR3 protein. The sample has 300,000 to 450,000 distinct CDR3 sequences; around 8.1% are singletons. This sample comprised PBMCs, obtained more than 40 days after the first yellow fever vaccination. The receptors were gathered from a man aged 18 to 29 who received the YFV17D yellow fever vaccine.

The chain employs TRBV5-1 and TRBJ1-6; 8 positions agree with TRBD1. This CDR3 region has 15 residues. CDR1 and CDR2 (germline): SGHRS, YFSETQ. The junction had 7 bases not matched to a gene; V was cut back by 3 bases and J by 8 bases. The DNA for the CDR3 is TGCGCCAGCAGCTATTCTGACAGGGGTGATTCACCCCTCCACTTT. Encoded protein: CASSYSDRGDSPLHF.

This clonotype was found many times. The chain links TRBV18 to TRBJ1-2; TRBD1 might be the D (5 bases). The CDR3 spans 14 residues. The V and J ends lost 3 bases and 8 bases respectively, with 16 bases between them. The germline CDR1 and CDR2 sequences are KGHSH and LQKENI. The CDR3: CASSPNGGAGGYTF. In nucleotides, the CDR3 is TGTGCCAGCTCACCCAACGGTGGGGCTGGCGGCTACACCTTC.

There are a few counts of this clonotype. The V and J genes are TRBV6-2 or TRBV6-3 and TRBJ2-3; D may be TRBD1 or TRBD2 (6 bases each). CDR1 and CDR2 from the germline V gene are MNHEY and SVGEGT. This CDR3 contains 14 residues. Trimming left V 8 bases short and J 4 bases short, with 16 bases between. CDR3: CASHKGGAADTQYF. The CDR3 DNA reads as TGTGCCAGCCATAAGGGGGGCGCGGCAGATACGCAGTATTTT.

The table lists this clonotype with many counts. The V and J genes are TRBV20-1 and TRBJ2-1; D not resolved. The CDR3 loop spans 13 amino acids. Germline-derived CDR1 and CDR2 are DFQATT and SNEGSKA (reference sequence). V was trimmed by 6 bases and J by 0 bases, leaving 9 bases between them. The CDR3 sequence is CSAPAYSYNEQFF. The CDR3 nucleotides are TGCAGTGCCCCGGCCTACTCCTACAATGAGCAGTTCTTC.

This clonotype has more than one count but fewer than ten. This chain connects TRBV6-5 to TRBJ2-2; D tentatively fits TRBD1 or TRBD2 (5 bases each). This CDR3 comprises 17 residues. The V gene's germline CDR1 is MNHEY and CDR2 SVGAGI. The V end lost 2 bases, the J end lost 0 bases, and 13 bases lay between the germline ends. The CDR3 DNA follows: TGTGCCAGCAGTTACGGTCGGTGGGGGACGAACACCGGGGAGCTGTTTTTT. Amino acid sequence: CASSYGRWGTNTGELFF.

There are a few counts of this clonotype. This chain connects TRBV7-9 to TRBJ2-3, with 12 nucleotides matching TRBD2. CDR3 length: 15 residues. Germline loops: CDR1 SEHNR, CDR2 FQNEAQ (reference sequence). The J segment lost 4 bases and the V segment lost 5 bases, leaving 4 bases of the junction unmatched. The CDR3 spells CASSPRTSGADTQYF. The CDR3 nucleotides read TGTGCCAGCAGCCCGAGGACTAGCGGGGCAGATACGCAGTATTTT.

The rearrangement joins TRBV6-1 to TRBJ2-1, with 13 positions matching TRBD2. The length of the CDR3 is 14 residues. Per germline, CDR1 MNHNS and CDR2 SASEGT. V trimming: 7 bases; J trimming: 9 bases; junction bases outside the gene matches: 6. CDR3 sequence: CASTLTSGGFEQFF. CDR3 sequence (DNA): TGTGCCAGCACCTTGACTAGCGGGGGGTTTGAGCAGTTCTTC.

This clonotype appeared many times. The chain uses TRBV12-3 or TRBV12-4 and TRBJ2-3; 7 nucleotides agree with TRBD2. This CDR3 contains 13 residues. Unmatched junction bases numbered 0, after V lost 2 bases and J lost 4 bases. The CDR3 DNA reads TGTGCCAGCAGTTTACGGGGGGCAGATACGCAGTATTTT. Translation: CASSLRGADTQYF.

This clonotype was seen only a few times. This sequence joins TRBV29-1 and TRBJ2-3; a weak D match, TRBD2 (6 bases). The CDR3 is 14 residues long. V was trimmed by 6 bases and J by 3 bases, leaving 16 bases between them. Germline V gene lookup returns CDR1 SQVTM and CDR2 ANQGSEA. CDR3 nucleotides: TGCAGCGTCGATTCTAGCGTCCGTACAGATACGCAGTATTTT. Residues: CSVDSSVRTDTQYF.

The chain has TRBV6-1 and TRBJ1-4; 7 positions match TRBD1. In germline, CDR1 is MNHNS, CDR2 SASEGT. This CDR3 has 14 amino acids. The junction had 7 bases not matched to a gene; V was cut back by 5 bases and J by 7 bases. The CDR3 DNA reads as TGTGCCAGCAGTCCGCGGCAGGGGGGTGAAAAACTGTTTTTT. Amino acid sequence: CASSPRQGGEKLFF.

This rearrangement joins TRBV20-1 to TRBJ2-5; 11 bases fit TRBD2. The V and J ends lost 6 bases and 1 base, in that order; junction bases with no gene match: 7. This CDR3 comprises 15 residues. Germline values: CDR1 DFQATT, CDR2 SNEGSKA (reference sequence). The chain's CDR3 is CSADGSGGAQETQYF. The CDR3 DNA follows: TGCAGTGCCGATGGTAGCGGGGGGGCCCAAGAGACCCAGTACTTC.

This rearrangement joins TRBV20-1 to TRBJ2-1; unclear D gene. CDR1 DFQATT and CDR2 SNEGSKA come from the germline V gene (reference sequence). V was pared by 3 bases and J by 5 bases, with 8 bases between. The CDR3 runs 12 residues. This CDR3 is CSASPYDNEQFF. CDR3 nucleotide sequence: TGCAGTGCTAGCCCCTACGACAATGAGCAGTTCTTC.

This clonotype turned up a few times. This sequence joins TRBV6-5 and TRBJ1-5, with unresolved D. The CDR3 loop spans 15 amino acids. With 0 bases removed from V and 5 bases from J, the gap between germline ends came to 11 bases. Germline assignment: CDR1 MNHEY and CDR2 SVGAGI. The CDR3 region has the DNA TGTGCCAGCAGTTACTCGGCAAGGCTCGATCAGCCCCAGCATTTT. It codes for CASSYSARLDQPQHF.

This clonotype was seen just once. The V gene is TRBV10-3, the J gene TRBJ1-2; 7 nucleotides agree with TRBD1. The CDR3 contains 13 residues. The junction had 11 bases not matched to a gene; V was cut back by 7 bases and J by 9 bases. Germline CDR1 and CDR2: ENHRY and SYGVKD. CDR3 protein: CAITVGDRRSYTF. For the CDR3, the DNA is TGTGCCATCACAGTCGGGGACAGAAGAAGCTACACCTTC.

The chain uses TRBV9 and TRBJ2-7, with 7 bases fitting TRBD1. Germline-derived CDR1 and CDR2 are SGDLS and YYNGEE. V gave up 3 bases and J gave up 2 bases; unmatched junction bases: 5. CDR3 size: 14 residues. The CDR3 sequence: CASSASGTAYEQYF. The CDR3 region has the DNA TGTGCCAGCAGCGCCTCCGGGACAGCCTACGAGCAGTACTTC.

This clonotype was found a few times. This chain uses TRBV27 with TRBJ1-5; perhaps TRBD1 as D (5 bases). CDR1 MNHEY and CDR2 SMNVEV come from the germline V gene (reference sequence). The CDR3 extends over 13 amino acids. V lost 2 bases to trimming and J lost 9 bases, with 11 bases between them. CDR3 sequence: CASSLGAGSPQHF. CDR3 in DNA: TGTGCCAGCAGTTTAGGGGCAGGGTCGCCCCAGCATTTT.

This clonotype was seen a handful of times. The rearrangement uses TRBV10-3 and TRBJ2-1; 8 bases map to TRBD1. With V trimmed by 7 bases and J by 4 bases, 6 bases remained unmatched. CDR3 length: 14 residues. Germline lookup yields CDR1 ENHRY and CDR2 SYGVKD. The CDR3 is CAITGQGAYNEQFF. Written as DNA, the CDR3 is TGTGCCATCACCGGTCAGGGGGCGTACAATGAGCAGTTCTTC.

In this sample, this clonotype turned up a few times. This chain links TRBV4-3 with TRBJ1-6, with a possible D match to TRBD1 (5 bases). Germline assignment: CDR1 LGHNA and CDR2 YSLEER. V dropped 1 base and J dropped 3 bases, with 10 bases sitting between them. The CDR3 totals 16 residues. The CDR3 region is CASSQGQSSYNSPLHF. The CDR3 DNA reads as TGCGCCAGCAGCCAAGGACAGAGTAGCTATAATTCACCCCTCCACTTT.

This clonotype was seen ten or more times. The J gene is TRBJ1-3, the V gene TRBV5-1; D uncertain. CDR3 size: 16 residues. Trimming left V 0 bases short and J 0 bases short, with 10 bases between. Germline V gene data show CDR1 as SGHRS and CDR2 as YFSETQ. The CDR3 nucleotides are TGCGCCAGCAGCTTGGGAGGGTCGAACTCTGGAAACACCATATATTTT. The encoded protein is CASSLGGSNSGNTIYF. Full variable domain (remainder filled in from reference TRBV5-1 and TRBJ1-3): KAGVTQTPRYLIKTRGQQVTLSCSPISGHRSVSWYQQTPGQGLQFLFEYFSETQRNKGNFPGRFSGRQFSNSRSEMNVSTLELGDSALYLCASSLGGSNSGNTIYFGEGSWLTVV.

Many counts were recorded for this clonotype. This chain joins TRBV15 and TRBJ2-1; D not certain. V dropped 4 bases and J dropped 8 bases, with 12 bases sitting between them. The CDR3 covers 13 residues. Germline V gene lookup returns CDR1 LNHNV and CDR2 YYDKDF (reference sequence). CDR3 sequence: CATSTWGGHEQFF. CDR3 sequence (DNA): TGTGCCACCAGCACCTGGGGTGGTCATGAGCAGTTCTTC.